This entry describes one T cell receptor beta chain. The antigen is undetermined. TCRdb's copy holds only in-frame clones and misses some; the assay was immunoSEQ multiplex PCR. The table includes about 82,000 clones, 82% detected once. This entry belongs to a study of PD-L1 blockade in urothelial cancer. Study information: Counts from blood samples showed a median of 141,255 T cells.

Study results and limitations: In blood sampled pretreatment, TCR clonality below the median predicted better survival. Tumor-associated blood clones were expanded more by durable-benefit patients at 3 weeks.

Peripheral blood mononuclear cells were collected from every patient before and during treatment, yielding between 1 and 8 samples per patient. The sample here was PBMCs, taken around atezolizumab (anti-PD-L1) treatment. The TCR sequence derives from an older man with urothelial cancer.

CDR3 DNA sequence: TGTGCCAGCAGCTTAGAGGGAGCGGGGGTCTCCTACAATGAGCAGTTCTTC. It encodes CASSLEGAGVSYNEQFF. V usage is TRBV7-2 and J usage is TRBJ2-1, with 8 nucleotides matching TRBD2. This CDR3 region has 17 residues. Germline trimming cut 1 base from V and 0 bases from J; bases unmatched to any gene: 5. From germline, CDR1 is SGHTA and CDR2 FQGNSA.